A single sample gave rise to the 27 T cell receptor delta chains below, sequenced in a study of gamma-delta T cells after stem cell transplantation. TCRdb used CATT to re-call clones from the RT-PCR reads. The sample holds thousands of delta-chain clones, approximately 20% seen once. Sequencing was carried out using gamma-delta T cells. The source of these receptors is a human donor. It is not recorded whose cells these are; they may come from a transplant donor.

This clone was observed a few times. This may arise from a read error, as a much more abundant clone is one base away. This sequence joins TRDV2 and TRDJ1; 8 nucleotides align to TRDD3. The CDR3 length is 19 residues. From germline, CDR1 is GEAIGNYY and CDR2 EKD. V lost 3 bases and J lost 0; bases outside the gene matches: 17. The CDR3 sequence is CACDAISHTGGLYTDKLIF. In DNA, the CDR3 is TGTGCCTGTGACGCAATCTCGCATACTGGGGGCCTGTACACCGATAAACTCATCTTT.

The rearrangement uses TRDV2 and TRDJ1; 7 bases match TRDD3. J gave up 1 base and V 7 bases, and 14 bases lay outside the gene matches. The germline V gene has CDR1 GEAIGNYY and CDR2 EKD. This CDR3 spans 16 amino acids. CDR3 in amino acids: CACDELLGMCTDKLIF. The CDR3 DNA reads TGTGCCTGCGACGAACTACTGGGGATGTGCACCGATAAACTCATCTTT.

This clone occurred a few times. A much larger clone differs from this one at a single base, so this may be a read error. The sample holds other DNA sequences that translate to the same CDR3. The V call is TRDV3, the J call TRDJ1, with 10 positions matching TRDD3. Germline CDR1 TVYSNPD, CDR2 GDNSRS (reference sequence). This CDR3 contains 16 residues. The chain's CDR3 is CALSPYWGMRGDKLIF. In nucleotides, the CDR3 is TGTGCCTTATCCCCGTACTGGGGGATGAGGGGCGATAAGCTCATCTTT.

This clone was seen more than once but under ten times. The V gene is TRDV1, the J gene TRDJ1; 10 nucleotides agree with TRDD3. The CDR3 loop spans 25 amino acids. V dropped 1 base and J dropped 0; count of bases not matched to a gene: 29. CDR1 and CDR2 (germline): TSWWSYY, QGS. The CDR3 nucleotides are TGTGCTCTTGGGGAACGGCGCCCCGCCTCTCACTCCCATCGGGGGATACGGGGTTACACCGATAAACTCATCTTT. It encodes CALGERRPASHSHRGIRGYTDKLIF.

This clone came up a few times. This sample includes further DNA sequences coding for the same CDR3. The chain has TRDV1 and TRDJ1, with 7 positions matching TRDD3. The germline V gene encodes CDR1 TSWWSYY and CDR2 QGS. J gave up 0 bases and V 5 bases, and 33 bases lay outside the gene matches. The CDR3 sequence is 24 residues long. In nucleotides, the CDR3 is TGTGCTCTTGGGCTTGTCTTCCCTCCCCTACTGGGGATCTCTCCGCCCTCGTACACCGATAAACTCATCTTT. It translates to CALGLVFPPLLGISPPSYTDKLIF.

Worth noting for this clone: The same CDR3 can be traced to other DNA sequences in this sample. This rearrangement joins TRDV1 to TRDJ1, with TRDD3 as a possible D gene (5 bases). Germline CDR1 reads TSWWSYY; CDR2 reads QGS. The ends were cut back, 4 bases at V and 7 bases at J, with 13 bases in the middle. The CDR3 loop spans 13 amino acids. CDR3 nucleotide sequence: TGTGCTCTTGGGGGTGTCCTGGGTGGTAAACTCATCTTT. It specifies CALGGVLGGKLIF.

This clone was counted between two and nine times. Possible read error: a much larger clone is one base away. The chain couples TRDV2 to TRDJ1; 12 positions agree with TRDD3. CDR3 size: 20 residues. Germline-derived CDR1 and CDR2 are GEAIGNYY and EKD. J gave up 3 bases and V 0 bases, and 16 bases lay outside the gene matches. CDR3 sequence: CACDTFYWGIPHESPDKLIF. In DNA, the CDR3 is TGTGCCTGTGACACCTTTTACTGGGGGATACCCCACGAATCCCCCGATAAACTCATCTTT.

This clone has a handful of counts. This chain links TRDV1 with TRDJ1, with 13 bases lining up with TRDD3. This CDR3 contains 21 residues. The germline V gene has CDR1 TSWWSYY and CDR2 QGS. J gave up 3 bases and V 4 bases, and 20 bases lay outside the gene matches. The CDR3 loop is CALGVPHLPYPTGGYADKLIF. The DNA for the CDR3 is TGTGCTCTTGGGGTACCCCATCTTCCCTACCCTACTGGGGGATACGCCGATAAACTCATCTTT.

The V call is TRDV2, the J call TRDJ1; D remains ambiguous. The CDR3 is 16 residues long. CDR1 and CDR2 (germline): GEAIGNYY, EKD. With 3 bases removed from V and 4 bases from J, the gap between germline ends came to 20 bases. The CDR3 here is CACDSLTSSEGDKLIF. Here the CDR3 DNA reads TGTGCCTGTGACTCTCTAACTTCTTCGGAGGGCGATAAACTCATCTTT.

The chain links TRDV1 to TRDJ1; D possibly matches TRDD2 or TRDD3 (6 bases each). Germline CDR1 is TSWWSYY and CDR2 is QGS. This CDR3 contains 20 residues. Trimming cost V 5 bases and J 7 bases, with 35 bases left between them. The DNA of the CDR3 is TGTGCTCTTGGGACGCCTGCCTTCCATATGGGGGGACAGCCTCCGGGTAAACTCATCTTT. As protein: CALGTPAFHMGGQPPGKLIF.

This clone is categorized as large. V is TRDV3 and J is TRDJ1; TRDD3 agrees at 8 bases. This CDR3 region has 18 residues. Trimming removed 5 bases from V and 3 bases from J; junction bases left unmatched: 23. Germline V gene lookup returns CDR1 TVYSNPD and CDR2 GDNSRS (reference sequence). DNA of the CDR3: TGTGCCACTCCTCACCTATTCTACTGGGGGCCCAACCCCGATAAACTCATCTTT. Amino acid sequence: CATPHLFYWGPNPDKLIF. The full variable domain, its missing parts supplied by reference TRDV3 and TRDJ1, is CDKVTQSSPDQTVASGSEVVLLCTYDTVYSNPDLFWYRIRPDYSFQFVFYGDNSRSEGADFTQGRFSVKHILTQKAFHLVISPVRTEDSATYYCATPHLFYWGPNPDKLIFGKGTRVTVEP.

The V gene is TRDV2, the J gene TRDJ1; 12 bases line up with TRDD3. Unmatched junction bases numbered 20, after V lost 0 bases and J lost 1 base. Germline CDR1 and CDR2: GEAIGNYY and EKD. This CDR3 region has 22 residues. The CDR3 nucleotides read TGTGCCTGTGACACCAAAGCTACTATATACTGGGGGATACTACGTAGCACCGATAAACTCATCTTT. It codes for CACDTKATIYWGILRSTDKLIF.

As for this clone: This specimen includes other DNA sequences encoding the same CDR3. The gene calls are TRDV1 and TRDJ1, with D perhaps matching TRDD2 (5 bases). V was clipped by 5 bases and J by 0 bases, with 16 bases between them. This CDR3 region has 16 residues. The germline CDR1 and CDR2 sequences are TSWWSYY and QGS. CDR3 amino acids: CALGPALLFYTDKLIF. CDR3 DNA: TGTGCTCTTGGGCCCGCCCTCCTATTTTACACCGATAAACTCATCTTT.

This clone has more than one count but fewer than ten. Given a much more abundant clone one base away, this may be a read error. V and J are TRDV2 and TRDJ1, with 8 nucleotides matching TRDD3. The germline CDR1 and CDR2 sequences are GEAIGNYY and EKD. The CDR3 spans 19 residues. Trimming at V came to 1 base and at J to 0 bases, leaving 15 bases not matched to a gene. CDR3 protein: CACDTILHTGGLYTDKLIF. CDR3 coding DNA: TGTGCCTGTGACACAATCTTGCATACTGGGGGCCTGTACACCGATAAACTCATCTTT.

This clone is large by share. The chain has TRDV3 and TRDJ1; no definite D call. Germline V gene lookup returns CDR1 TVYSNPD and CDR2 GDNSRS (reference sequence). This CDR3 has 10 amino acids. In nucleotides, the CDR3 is TGTGCGAGGTACACCGATAAACTCATCTTT. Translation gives CARYTDKLIF.

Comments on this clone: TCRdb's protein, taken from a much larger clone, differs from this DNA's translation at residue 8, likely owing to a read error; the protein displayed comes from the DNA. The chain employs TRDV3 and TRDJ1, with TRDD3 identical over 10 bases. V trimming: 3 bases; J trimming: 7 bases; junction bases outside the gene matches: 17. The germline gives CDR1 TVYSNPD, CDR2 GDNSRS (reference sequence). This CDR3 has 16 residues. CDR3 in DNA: TGTGCCTTCTCTTTCCTACGTCTCAACTGGGGGATTAAACTCATCTTT. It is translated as CAFSFLRLNWGIKLIF.

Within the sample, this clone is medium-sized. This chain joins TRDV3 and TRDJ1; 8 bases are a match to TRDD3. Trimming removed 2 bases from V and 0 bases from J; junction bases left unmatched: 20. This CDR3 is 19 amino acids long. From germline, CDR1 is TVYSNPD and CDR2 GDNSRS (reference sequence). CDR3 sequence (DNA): TGTGCCTTTTATTCACTCTACGGTTTTTTTGGGGGATACACCGATAAACTCATCTTT. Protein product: CAFYSLYGFFGGYTDKLIF.

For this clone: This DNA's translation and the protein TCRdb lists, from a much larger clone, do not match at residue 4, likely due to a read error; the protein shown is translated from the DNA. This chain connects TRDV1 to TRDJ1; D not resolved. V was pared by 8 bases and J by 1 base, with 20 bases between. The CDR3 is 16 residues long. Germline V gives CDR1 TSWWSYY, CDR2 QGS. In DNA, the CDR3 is TGTGCTCTTAGACCCCTGGCCCTATTCGGCACCGATAAACTCATCTTT. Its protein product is CALRPLALFGTDKLIF.

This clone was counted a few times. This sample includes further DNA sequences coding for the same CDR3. The DNA for the CDR3 is TGTGCCTGTGACACCGTGAATAATGGGGGAACGAAGTTCGACAAACTCATCTTT. Translating gives CACDTVNNGGTKFDKLIF. This sequence joins TRDV2 and TRDJ1; TRDD3 matches at 7 bases. The CDR3 has 18 residues. Germline values: CDR1 GEAIGNYY, CDR2 EKD. V gave up 0 bases and J gave up 8 bases; unmatched junction bases: 20.

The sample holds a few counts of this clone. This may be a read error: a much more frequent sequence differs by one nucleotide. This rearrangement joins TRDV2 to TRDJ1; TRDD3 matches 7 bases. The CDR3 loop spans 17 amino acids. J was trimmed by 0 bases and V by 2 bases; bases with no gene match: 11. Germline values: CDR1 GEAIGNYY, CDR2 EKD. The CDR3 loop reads CACDSLGARKYTDKLIF. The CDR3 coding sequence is TGTGCCTGTGACAGTCTGGGGGCTCGTAAGTACACCGATAAACTCATCTTT.

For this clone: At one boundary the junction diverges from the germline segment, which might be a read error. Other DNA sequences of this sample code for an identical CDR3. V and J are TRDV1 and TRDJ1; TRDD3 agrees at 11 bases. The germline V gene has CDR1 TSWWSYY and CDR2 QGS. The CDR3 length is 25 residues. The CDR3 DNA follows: TGTGCTCTAGGGGAACTCCGAGGGGGTTACGTCTACTTCTGGGGGATACTCCCGTACACCGATAAACGCATCTTT. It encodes CALGELRGGYVYFWGILPYTDKRIF.

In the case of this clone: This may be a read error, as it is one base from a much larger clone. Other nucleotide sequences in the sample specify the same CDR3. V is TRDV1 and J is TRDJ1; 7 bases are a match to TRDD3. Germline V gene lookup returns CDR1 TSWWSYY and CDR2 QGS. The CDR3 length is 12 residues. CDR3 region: CALGGGLDKLIF. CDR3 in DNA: TGTGCTCTTGGTGGGGGACTCGATAAGCTCATCTTT.

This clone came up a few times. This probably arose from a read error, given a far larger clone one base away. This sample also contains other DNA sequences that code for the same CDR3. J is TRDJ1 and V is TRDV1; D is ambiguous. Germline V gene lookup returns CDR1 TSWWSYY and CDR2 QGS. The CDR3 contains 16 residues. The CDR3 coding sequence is TGTGCTCTTGGGGAACTATCCTCGATAGGGCCCGATAAACTCATCTTC. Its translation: CALGELSSIGPDKLIF.

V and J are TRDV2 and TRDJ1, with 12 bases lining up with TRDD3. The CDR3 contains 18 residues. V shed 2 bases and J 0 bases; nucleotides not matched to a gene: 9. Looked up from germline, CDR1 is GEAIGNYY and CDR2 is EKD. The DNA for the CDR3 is TGTGCCTGTGACATCGTAGGACTGGGGGATACCAACACCGATAAACTCATCTTT. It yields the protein CACDIVGLGDTNTDKLIF.

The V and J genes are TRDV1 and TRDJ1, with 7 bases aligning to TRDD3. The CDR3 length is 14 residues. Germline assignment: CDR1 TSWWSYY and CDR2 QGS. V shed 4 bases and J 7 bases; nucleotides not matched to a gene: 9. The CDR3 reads CALGGTLYWGKLIF. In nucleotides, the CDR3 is TGTGCTCTTGGGGGCACACTATACTGGGGTAAACTCATCTTT.

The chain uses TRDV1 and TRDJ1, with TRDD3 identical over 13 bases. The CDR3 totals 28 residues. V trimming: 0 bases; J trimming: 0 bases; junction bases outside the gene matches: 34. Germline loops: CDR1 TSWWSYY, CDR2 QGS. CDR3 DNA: TGTGCTCTTGGGGAACTTAGTATGGGATTCAATTTTATCCCCTTACTGGGGGATACGCCAAACTACACCGATAAACTCATCTTT. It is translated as CALGELSMGFNFIPLLGDTPNYTDKLIF.

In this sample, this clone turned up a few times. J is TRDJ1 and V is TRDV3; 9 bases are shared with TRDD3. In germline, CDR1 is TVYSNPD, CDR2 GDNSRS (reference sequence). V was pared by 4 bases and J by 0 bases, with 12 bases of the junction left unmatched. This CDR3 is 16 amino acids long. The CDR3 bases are TGTGCCTCCCCGTTCCTATGGGGGATAGACACCGATAAACTCATCTTT. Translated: CASPFLWGIDTDKLIF.